This entry lists 3 T cell receptor beta chains sequenced from one sample in a study of T cell changes during pregnancy in multiple sclerosis. The repertoire was sequenced with immunoSEQ multiplex PCR; TCRdb's copy has only in-frame clones and lacks some. The table has around 41,000 clones, approximately 90% seen once; the top ten hold 0.46%. This sample comprised CD4+ T cells from peripheral blood mononuclear cells, obtained in the third trimester of pregnancy. The receptors were gathered from a female donor in good health, enrolled as a control in a pregnancy study.

V usage is TRBV7-3 and J usage is TRBJ2-1, with 8 positions matching TRBD2. Trimming at V came to 4 bases and at J to 5 bases, leaving 13 bases not matched to a gene. The CDR3 extends over 17 amino acids. The germline V gene has CDR1 SGHTA and CDR2 FQGTGA. For the CDR3, the DNA is TGTGCCAGCAGCTCCCCTTTAGCGGGACGGGCCCACAATGAGCAGTTCTTC. This translates into CASSSPLAGRAHNEQFF.

The genes are TRBV11-1 and TRBJ2-7; TRBD2 aligns across 11 bases. The CDR3 has 16 amino acids. V trimming: 3 bases; J trimming: 6 bases; junction bases outside the gene matches: 10. In germline, CDR1 is SGHAT, CDR2 FQDESV (reference sequence). This chain's CDR3 is CASSFTLAGGAAEQYF. DNA of the CDR3: TGTGCCAGCAGCTTTACCTTAGCGGGAGGGGCCGCCGAGCAGTACTTC.

This clone came up once. This chain joins TRBV28 and TRBJ2-3; D is undetermined. Trimming shortened V by 2 bases and J by 6 bases, and 15 bases separated the two germline ends. Germline V gene lookup returns CDR1 MDHEN and CDR2 SYDVKM. The CDR3 has 15 amino acids. CDR3 sequence: CASSLIVTSRDTQYF. The DNA of the CDR3 is TGTGCCAGCAGTTTAATAGTAACGTCTCGGGATACGCAGTATTTT.